The 24 T cell receptor beta chains in this list originate from one sample, sequenced in a study of shared clonotypes between healthy human individuals. Sequencing used immunoSEQ multiplex PCR; TCRdb keeps in-frame clones, though not all of them. Of about 2.4 million clones detected, over 85% appear once; the ten largest clones hold around 0.15%. Sequencing input: naive CD4+ T cells sorted from blood. The subset here: CD45RA+ positively selected. These receptors came from a man younger than 35 in good health.

This chain links TRBV6-6 with TRBJ2-2; 14 bases agree with TRBD2. The CDR3 totals 16 residues. Germline trimming cut 6 bases from V and 6 bases from J; bases unmatched to any gene: 6. Germline V CDR1 and CDR2: MNHNY, SVGAGI (reference sequence). CDR3 coding DNA: TGTGCCAGCAGCGGACTAGCGGGGGGCGGCGCCGGGGAGCTGTTTTTT. This gives the protein CASSGLAGGGAGELFF.

The V gene is TRBV6-1, the J gene TRBJ1-4, with 7 positions matching TRBD1. Germline-derived CDR1 and CDR2 are MNHNS and SASEGT. V lost 6 bases, J lost 7 bases, and 8 bases stayed unmatched. The length of the CDR3 is 14 residues. CDR3 sequence reads: CASRPGQTFEKLFF. CDR3 bases: TGTGCCAGCAGACCGGGACAGACCTTTGAAAAACTGTTTTTT.

The rearrangement uses TRBV7-6 and TRBJ2-1; TRBD2 aligns across 14 bases. Losses at the gene ends were 4 bases for V and 9 bases for J; bases not matched to a gene: 8. Germline CDR1 reads SGHVS; CDR2 reads FNYEAQ. CDR3 length equals 16 residues. The CDR3 bases are TGTGCCAGCAGCTCCGCGGGACTAGCGGGGGCGGGTGAGCAGTTCTTC. Translation: CASSSAGLAGAGEQFF.

This rearrangement joins TRBV6-1 to TRBJ2-7, with D unclear. The CDR3 covers 15 residues. V was clipped by 0 bases and J by 2 bases, with 11 bases between them. The germline CDR1 and CDR2 sequences are MNHNS and SASEGT. CDR3 residues: CASSEALLGPYEQYF. CDR3 nucleotides: TGTGCCAGCAGTGAAGCGCTGCTGGGCCCCTACGAGCAGTACTTC.

The rearrangement joins TRBV27 to TRBJ2-5; 7 bases line up with TRBD1. This CDR3 contains 14 residues. J lost 2 bases, V lost 3 bases, and 3 bases had no gene match. In germline, CDR1 is MNHEY, CDR2 SMNVEV (reference sequence). The CDR3 nucleotides read TGTGCCAGCAGTTTCCGGGGACAGCAAGAGACCCAGTACTTC. As protein: CASSFRGQQETQYF.

The chain is built from TRBV25-1 and TRBJ2-7; D possibly uses TRBD1 or TRBD2 (5 bases each). This CDR3 has 16 residues. Germline CDR1 and CDR2: MGHDK and SYGVNS. Trimming took 4 bases from V and 2 from J, leaving 18 bases between them. As DNA, the CDR3 is TGTGCCAGCAGTGGGGCCGTCGGGACGGGTACCTACGAGCAGTACTTC. Its protein is CASSGAVGTGTYEQYF.

V gene TRBV18 combines with J gene TRBJ2-1, with D uncertain. Germline V CDR1 and CDR2: KGHSH, LQKENI. With 0 bases removed from V and 8 bases from J, the gap between germline ends came to 8 bases. The CDR3 spans 13 residues. CDR3 coding DNA: TGTGCCAGCTCACCACCCGGAGTCTATGAGCAGTTCTTC. Amino acids: CASSPPGVYEQFF.

The V and J genes are TRBV2 and TRBJ2-7; 10 bases are a match to TRBD1. CDR1 SNHLY and CDR2 FYNNEI come from the germline V gene. The CDR3 spans 13 residues. J was trimmed by 1 base and V by 9 bases; bases with no gene match: 3. CDR3 bases: TGTGCCAGGGGGACAGGGGAATCCTACGAGCAGTACTTC. Protein product: CARGTGESYEQYF.

The chain has TRBV21-1 and TRBJ1-2; the table's D call, TRBD1, has no DNA check behind it. TRBV21-1 is tagged as a pseudogene. CDR3 length: 22 residues. The CDR3 is CASSSTRDSWIIMGQRGYGYTF. CDR3 DNA: TGTGCCAGCAGCAGCACCCGGGACAGTTGGATCATAATGGGTCAACGAGGCTATGGCTACACCTTC.

The chain employs TRBV25-1 and TRBJ1-1; D may be TRBD1 (6 bases). Germline V CDR1 and CDR2: MGHDK, SYGVNS. This CDR3 has 15 residues. The ends were cut back, 5 bases at V and 3 bases at J, with 16 bases in the middle. As DNA, the CDR3 is TGTGCCAGCAGTTCAAAACACAGGGTTGACACTGAAGCTTTCTTT. It translates to CASSSKHRVDTEAFF.

With respect to this clone: The sample holds other DNA sequences that translate to the same CDR3. The rearrangement joins TRBV5-1 to TRBJ1-2; D gene uncertain. The V and J ends lost 6 bases and 2 bases respectively, with 11 bases between them. The CDR3 covers 13 residues. The germline V gene has CDR1 SGHRS and CDR2 YFSETQ. CDR3 loop: CASKEGGNYGYTF. In DNA, the CDR3 is TGCGCCAGCAAAGAGGGAGGGAACTATGGCTACACCTTC.

The chain joins TRBV7-9 to TRBJ2-7; 7 bases line up with TRBD2. With V trimmed by 5 bases and J by 11 bases, 9 bases remained unmatched. Looked up from germline, CDR1 is SEHNR and CDR2 is FQNEAQ (reference sequence). The CDR3 contains 12 residues. CDR3 protein: CASSESWGREYF. CDR3 nucleotides: TGTGCCAGCAGCGAGAGCTGGGGGAGGGAGTACTTC.

The genes are TRBV9 and TRBJ1-1; tentatively, D is TRBD1 (5 bases). Germline values: CDR1 SGDLS, CDR2 YYNGEE. This CDR3 comprises 15 residues. V shed 3 bases and J shed 0 bases, with 12 bases lying between them. The CDR3 bases are TGTGCCAGCAGCGGGGGGAGAGACATGAACACTGAAGCTTTCTTT. Translated, it gives CASSGGRDMNTEAFF. Full variable domain (remainder filled in from reference TRBV9 and TRBJ1-1): DSGVTQTPKHLITATGQRVTLRCSPRSGDLSVYWYQQSLDQGLQFLIQYYNGEERAKGNILERFSAQQFPDLHSELNLSSLELGDSALYFCASSGGRDMNTEAFFGQGTRLTVV.

This clone has more than one count but fewer than ten. The V call is TRBV2, the J call TRBJ1-1; TRBD1 agrees at 7 bases. Germline V gene lookup returns CDR1 SNHLY and CDR2 FYNNEI. Germline trimming cut 6 bases from V and 5 bases from J; bases unmatched to any gene: 9. The CDR3 loop spans 14 amino acids. The CDR3 spells CASRTGNWGTEAFF. The DNA of the CDR3 is TGTGCCAGCAGGACAGGGAATTGGGGGACTGAAGCTTTCTTT.

This chain uses TRBV6-5 with TRBJ1-2; D is perhaps TRBD1 (5 bases). The V end lost 5 bases, the J end lost 7 bases, and 17 bases lay between the germline ends. This CDR3 has 14 residues. Germline CDR1 and CDR2: MNHEY and SVGAGI. CDR3 residues: CASSILGGLTGYTF. Written as DNA, the CDR3 is TGTGCCAGCAGTATACTTGGGGGATTGACTGGCTACACCTTC.

The rearrangement joins TRBV6-6 to TRBJ1-2, with D maybe TRBD1 (6 bases). Trimming shortened V by 4 bases and J by 8 bases, and 14 bases separated the two germline ends. CDR3 length equals 13 residues. Germline V gives CDR1 MNHNY, CDR2 SVGAGI (reference sequence). The CDR3: CASSSWGARGYTF. In nucleotides, the CDR3 is TGTGCCAGCAGTTCCTGGGGGGCCAGGGGCTACACCTTC.

The rearrangement links TRBV18 to TRBJ2-7, with D possibly matching TRBD2 (6 bases). V was cut by 2 bases and J by 5 bases, with 16 bases left in between. Germline V lookup: CDR1 KGHSH, CDR2 LQKENI. The CDR3 runs to 15 residues. The CDR3 DNA is TGTGCCAGCTCACCAGGAGGCGGGAAGGGGCACGAGCAGTACTTC. It specifies CASSPGGGKGHEQYF.

On this clone itself: This same CDR3 is encoded by further DNA sequences in the sample. CDR3 coding DNA: TGTGCCAGCAGTGAAGAGAGCACAGATACGCAGTATTTT. This translates into CASSEESTDTQYF. This rearrangement joins TRBV2 to TRBJ2-3; D unclear. The CDR3 spans 13 residues. Per the germline V gene, CDR1 is SNHLY and CDR2 is FYNNEI. Trimming took 1 base from V and 0 from J, leaving 2 bases between them.

This clone was detected only once. Other DNA sequences in the sample encode the same CDR3. The V gene is TRBV18, the J gene TRBJ2-7; TRBD1 matches at 9 bases. Germline V gene data show CDR1 as KGHSH and CDR2 as LQKENI. This CDR3 spans 15 amino acids. J was trimmed by 3 bases and V by 0 bases; bases with no gene match: 3. CDR3 DNA: TGTGCCAGCTCACCACCGGGACAGGGTTACTACGAGCAGTACTTC. Translation: CASSPPGQGYYEQYF.

This sequence joins TRBV7-2 and TRBJ2-7, with 7 bases aligning to TRBD2. The trim removed 1 base at V and 2 bases at J, leaving 5 bases unmatched. CDR1 and CDR2 from the germline V gene are SGHTA and FQGNSA. This CDR3 has 15 amino acids. For the CDR3, the DNA is TGTGCCAGCAGCTTAGTTACTAGCGCGACCTACGAGCAGTACTTC. Its translation is CASSLVTSATYEQYF.

The chain links TRBV6-1 to TRBJ2-3; TRBD1 matches 10 bases. The germline gives CDR1 MNHNS, CDR2 SASEGT. The J segment lost 6 bases and the V segment lost 7 bases, leaving 10 bases of the junction unmatched. The CDR3 is 15 amino acids. In DNA, the CDR3 is TGTGCCAGCATCCGAGGACAGGGGGTGAGCGATACGCAGTATTTT. This sequence encodes CASIRGQGVSDTQYF.

In DNA, the CDR3 is TGTGCCAGCAGCAGACAGGGTTCAGTGACTGAAGCTTTCTTT. Protein product: CASSRQGSVTEAFF. This sequence joins TRBV28 and TRBJ1-1, with 7 bases identical to TRBD1. Germline V gene lookup returns CDR1 MDHEN and CDR2 SYDVKM. The CDR3 covers 14 residues. J was trimmed by 5 bases and V by 6 bases; bases with no gene match: 9.

In the case of this clone: The same CDR3 is also encoded by other DNA sequences in this sample. The chain recombines TRBV7-2 with TRBJ1-1; no clear D gene. The V gene's germline CDR1 is SGHTA and CDR2 FQGNSA. The CDR3 consists of 15 residues. The V gene lost 1 base and the J gene lost 0 bases, with 9 bases spanning the gap. The CDR3 loop reads CASSLVLGLNTEAFF. CDR3 bases: TGTGCCAGCAGCTTAGTGTTAGGGTTGAACACTGAAGCTTTCTTT.

This clone was seen a single time. The chain carries TRBV2 and TRBJ2-7; 10 bases match TRBD2. With V trimmed by 2 bases and J by 3 bases, 7 bases remained unmatched. Germline CDR1 is SNHLY and CDR2 is FYNNEI. The CDR3 sequence is 16 residues long. CDR3 loop: CASSESPSGGYYEQYF. The CDR3 nucleotides are TGTGCCAGCAGTGAATCCCCTAGCGGGGGATACTACGAGCAGTACTTC. The entire variable domain, with the rest obtained from reference TRBV2 and TRBJ2-7, is as follows: EPEVTQTPSHQVTQMGQEVILRCVPISNHLYFYWYRQILGQKVEFLVSFYNNEISEKSEIFDDQFSVERPDGSNFTLKIRSTKLEDSAMYFCASSESPSGGYYEQYFGPGTRLTVT.